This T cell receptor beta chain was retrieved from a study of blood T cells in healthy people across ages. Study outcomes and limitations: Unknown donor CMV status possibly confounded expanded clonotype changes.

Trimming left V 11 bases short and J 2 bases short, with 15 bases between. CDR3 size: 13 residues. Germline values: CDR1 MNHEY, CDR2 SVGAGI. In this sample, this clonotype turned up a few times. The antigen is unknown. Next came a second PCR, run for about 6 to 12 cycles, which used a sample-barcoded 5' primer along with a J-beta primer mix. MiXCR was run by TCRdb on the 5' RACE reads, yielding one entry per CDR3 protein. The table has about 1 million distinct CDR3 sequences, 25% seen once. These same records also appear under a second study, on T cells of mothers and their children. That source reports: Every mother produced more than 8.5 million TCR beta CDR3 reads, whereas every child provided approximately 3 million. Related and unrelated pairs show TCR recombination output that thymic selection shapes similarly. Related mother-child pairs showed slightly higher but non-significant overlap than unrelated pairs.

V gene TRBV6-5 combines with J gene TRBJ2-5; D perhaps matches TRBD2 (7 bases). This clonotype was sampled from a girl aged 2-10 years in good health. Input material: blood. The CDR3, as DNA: TGTGCCTTACTGAAGGGGGGGCAAGAGACCCAGTACTTC. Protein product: CALLKGGQETQYF.